This TCR beta chain was identified during a study of blood T cells in healthy people across ages (dated by TCRdb to the mid-2010s). Some background on the complete study: In model experiments, template switching captured roughly one uniquely barcoded TCR beta cDNA molecule for every two T cells. To track age-related changes in TCR beta repertoire diversity, the study relied on deep sequencing normalized with unique cDNA molecular identifiers. Donors were grouped into four age groups: young (average roughly 15 years), middle-aged (around 39), aged (around 62) and long-lived (just over 80). To avoid experimental bias, donors of different ages were spread randomly across the sequencing lanes. The study analyzed two additional independent replicas of 1 million unique cDNA reads from the same blood draw for two donors, one aged 18 to 30 and one aged 80 or older. Overall results and qualifications from the work: Bulk unsorted PBMC profiling prevented conclusive comparison of naive and antigen-experienced compartments. The percentage of naive T cells measured by flow cytometry correlated strongly with observed TCR beta diversity. Because donor CMV infection status was unknown, age-related changes in expanded clonotypes were potentially confounded. Compared with the aged group, the long-lived group had more naive CD4+ T cells, fewer expanded clones and increased TCR diversity, suggesting age selection. As age increased, observed TCR beta diversity per million T cells dropped in a roughly linear way, and a significant reduction was already evident by age 40. Estimates of total diversity based on one million sequenced T cells were considered lower bounds and underestimates.

The CDR3 starts with the cysteine, ends with the phenylalanine, and has 14 residues. The only DNA kept is the CDR3, 42 bases in frame from the first base. V was cut back by 0 bases and J by 0 bases, leaving a gap of 8 bases between them. Taken from the germline V gene, the CDR1 and CDR2 loops are SQVTM and ANQGSEA. Notes on this clonotype: It lacks a known antigen. Nothing much larger sits one base from this clone, and base qualities are not available.

Donors were a few dozen systemically healthy Caucasian individuals from Russia aged roughly 6 to 100 years. Each donor gave about 9.7 milliliters of peripheral blood, drawn into EDTA-treated Vacutainer tubes. Ficoll-Paque density-gradient centrifugation was used to isolate PBMCs, with at least 6.5 million obtained per sample. Trizol reagent was used to extract total RNA from the PBMCs, yielding at least 6 micrograms per sample. Naive CD45RAhigh/CD27high T cell percentages were measured by flow cytometry on a PBMC aliquot from every donor. Library construction relied on 5' RACE. Sequencing was performed on an Illumina HiSeq 2500. The second PCR ran for about 7 to 11 cycles and used a J-beta primer mix along with a sample-barcoded 5' primer. A template-switch 5' adaptor carrying 12 random nucleotides introduced a unique molecular identifier onto each TCR beta cDNA molecule. Each sample yielded at least 3 million CDR3-containing paired-end reads. The Mint cDNA synthesis kit, primed by a TRBC-specific oligonucleotide, was used to synthesize first-strand cDNA from all RNA. Following uracil-DNA glycosylase treatment, a first 18-cycle PCR with universal primers M1SS and BC2_uni_R was performed on all cDNA. From the authors' description of their analysis: For normalization, 1 million high-quality reads were randomly selected from each sample, with every read carrying a distinct molecular identifier. Instead of being binned into consensus sequences, reads with shared molecular identifiers were discarded. CDR3 identification, clonotype clustering and error correction used MiTCR with a Q25 quality threshold and the strictest error-elimination algorithm. A nonparametric unseen species model with Euler transformation was used to estimate a lower bound on total TCR beta diversity. Using fastp trimming at Q25 and MiXCR clonotype assembly, TCRdb reanalyzed the public sequencing data and kept in-frame beta chains. Records with the same CDR3 protein are collapsed into one entry carrying the most frequent genes and DNA. The V and J calls and clone size come from TCRdb's table, not from the authors' own analysis. Present in this sample are about 780,000 distinct CDR3 sequences, about 62% of which were seen just once. About 27% of the sample lies in the top ten.

The rearranged chain carries TRBV29-1 and TRBJ1-1; the D gene assignment is ambiguous. This receptor was identified in a man younger than 40 in good health. Source material: blood. For the CDR3, the sequence is CSVEDRSVNTEAFF. The nucleotide sequence reads TGCAGCGTTGAAGACCGCAGTGTGAACACTGAAGCTTTCTTT.